This TCR beta chain is drawn from a study of response to subunit inactivated influenza vaccine. Study outcomes and limitations: It was suggested by the authors that few new T cells are recruited by each seasonal influenza vaccination.

TCRdb passed the RT-PCR reads through MiXCR, listing each CDR3 protein once. Of about 310,000 distinct CDR3 sequences listed, around 22% are singletons. Trimming removed 0 bases from V and 6 bases from J; junction bases left unmatched: 3. The CDR3 spans 14 residues. The germline V gene encodes CDR1 SGHRS and CDR2 YFSETQ. Comments on this clonotype: Its cognate antigen is unknown.

The TCR originated in a man between 50 and 75 years old who received an inactivated influenza vaccine. The chain has TRBV5-1 and TRBJ2-3; 8 nucleotides align to TRBD2. The sequences come from PBMCs from blood, collected approximately 20 months after vaccination. The CDR3 loop is CASSLGGGHDTQYF. The CDR3 bases are TGCGCCAGCAGCTTGGGCGGGGGGCATGATACGCAGTATTTT.